This T cell receptor beta chain was recorded in a study of shared clonotypes between healthy human individuals (dated by TCRdb to 2018 to 2021). Background on the whole study: The cohort comprised two women and a few men aged 18 to 49 years. For each donor, three plates each were used for CD4 naive and CD4 memory, two plates were used for CD8 naive, and one plate was used for CD8 memory. To increase sequencing depth and limit assay-specific biases, TCR repertoire library preparation and sequencing were carried out by different laboratories using diverse techniques. Between about 0.94 and 8.9 billion PBMCs per donor were obtained by leukapheresis. To estimate repertoire size and how much clonotypes are shared between individuals, the study performed deep sequencing of blood TCR repertoires from five healthy adults. On the study overall, not on this receptor specifically: Estimated clonotype richness was generally larger for naive than for memory subsets. Pairwise subsampling led to the expectation that sequencing depth would affect the degree of clonotype sharing among donors. Sharing across a few donors was observed for about 5% of naive CD4, 3.5% of naive CD8, over 2% of memory CD4, and roughly 0.4% of memory CD8 clonotypes. Incomplete sequencing was indicated by rarefaction of sorted-subset datasets, despite the large sequencing depth. The genetic and exposure-history diversity represented was limited by the small number of donors. Clonotypes shared by all four sorted-subset donors showed higher generation probabilities than non-shared clonotypes. Sampling was restricted to blood, and TCR repertoires in tissue are likely to differ from TCR repertoires in blood.

The donors were healthy, HIV-negative adults who had no recently reported acute infections or vaccinations. All donors were Caucasian adults living in Nashville, Tennessee, USA. CD4+ T cells were enriched by magnetic negative selection; naive cells were then positively selected on CD45RA, and the negative fraction formed the memory subset. Blood was obtained by leukapheresis, after which PBMCs were separated by Ficoll-Histopaque density gradient centrifugation and cryopreserved in liquid nitrogen vapor phase. Purity and quantity of every magnetically sorted T cell population were checked by analytical flow cytometry. Genomic DNA was isolated from every sorted fraction and measured by UV absorbance on a Nanodrop 2000c. In the case of this clone: Its antigen is still unknown. No base-level quality is on record; no much larger clone is a single base apart.

TCR CDR3 regions were amplified from genomic DNA by multiplex PCR using the deep immunoSEQ assay. Extracted genomic DNA from each cell subset was spread evenly across all wells of several immunoSEQ 96-well plates, with each plate serving as a replicate. For sorted subsets, about 200 ng genomic DNA, equal to 30,000 or so T cell genomes, was loaded into each replicate PCR. The purified libraries were quantified using a Qubit 3.0 fluorometer, sized with a Bioanalyzer 2100, and then quantified again using the KAPA Library Quantification kit. Each immunoSEQ 96-well plate was sequenced on its own single-read 150-cycle Illumina NextSeq 550 flow cell. The published analysis was carried out like this. Because the immunoSEQ output held only junctional sequences and lacked quality scores, the filtering could not match the filtering applied to full-length reads. Sequences were annotated with PyIR, a Python wrapper for IgBLAST v1.9, and V/J genes and CDR3 were assigned using IMGT germline references. Any read was removed if the V/J assignment was weak (E-value above 1e-6), the CDR3 was missing, or the read contained stop codons, out-of-frame junctions, or ambiguous translated residues. V3J clonotypes were defined as sequences sharing an identical inferred V gene, J gene, and CDR3 amino acid sequence. To compute the percentage overlap between repertoires, the number of shared unique clonotypes was divided by the size of the smaller repertoire. Richness of each repertoire was evaluated using RTK rarefaction, the Chao1 estimator, and Recon v2.1 estimates of unobserved clonotypes. OLGA was used to compute generation probabilities for all TCRbeta clonotypes that the gDNA method yielded from several donors. The clones in this table, taken by TCRdb from immuneACCESS, are in-frame only. Not every clone is retained; where verified, under half of the shortfall comes from an unresolved V gene, and the cause of the rest is unknown. V and J calls plus clone size are reproduced from that table; the DNA served to infer D and trimming. In this sample the table shows 2 million to 3 million clones, more than 85% of which occur a single time. About 0.39% of the sample comes from the top ten.

V lost 4 bases and J lost 3 bases; the stretch between them is 13 bases long. CDR1 and CDR2 (SGHRS, YFSETQ) derive from the germline V gene. The CDR3 contains 14 residues, cysteine and phenylalanine counted. Only the CDR3 DNA stays, 42 bases, in frame from base 1. Sample: naive CD4+ T cells from PBMCs. Read against the paper, the sample's cell subset or site label means: CD45RA+ positively selected. The chain is assembled from TRBV5-1 and TRBJ1-1, with TRBD1 as a weak D call on 5 bases. This clonotype was sampled from a young man in good health. Some clones in this sample may be carry-over from other donors' samples. The CDR3 protein sequence reads: CASSIQGFDTEAFF. The sequenced DNA is TGCGCCAGCAGCATTCAGGGTTTCGACACTGAAGCTTTCTTT.